Presented here are 14 T cell receptor beta chains from one specimen sequenced in a study of T cells after yellow fever vaccination. From the 5' RACE reads, TCRdb called clonotypes with MiXCR, one entry per CDR3 protein. Of some 300,000 distinct CDR3 sequences in the sample, around 10% were seen once. The sequencing used CD4+ T cells sorted from PBMCs, collected 45 days after the yellow fever booster vaccination. These receptors came from a man between 18 and 29 years old who received the YFV17D yellow fever vaccine.

This clonotype occurred a few times. The chain carries TRBV27 and TRBJ1-1; tentatively, D is TRBD1 (5 bases). The CDR3 length is 13 residues. CDR1 is MNHEY and CDR2 is SMNVEV in the germline V gene (reference sequence). V lost 3 bases and J 9 bases, leaving 14 bases between the germline ends. The CDR3 DNA follows: TGTGCCAGCAGTTTCCAGGGTTCGATCCAAGCTTTCTTT. This translates into CASSFQGSIQAFF.

The V gene is TRBV7-2, the J gene TRBJ2-1; 10 nucleotides agree with TRBD2. CDR3 length: 20 amino acids. Germline V lookup: CDR1 SGHTA, CDR2 FQGNSA. The junction had 13 bases not matched to a gene; V was cut back by 2 bases and J by 0 bases. The CDR3 spells CASSLPKKTSGLSSYNEQFF. The CDR3, as DNA: TGTGCCAGCAGCTTACCGAAGAAGACTAGCGGGTTAAGCTCCTACAATGAGCAGTTCTTC.

This clonotype was counted many times. This rearrangement joins TRBV4-1 to TRBJ2-2; 7 nucleotides align to TRBD1. V was clipped by 4 bases and J by 6 bases; unmatched bases: 5. Germline V gene sequence: CDR1 MGHRA, CDR2 YSYEKL. This CDR3 is built from 14 residues. CDR3: CASSRQGSPGELFF. CDR3 bases: TGCGCCAGCAGCCGACAGGGCAGTCCCGGGGAGCTGTTTTTT.

V is TRBV28 and J is TRBJ2-6; 11 bases map to TRBD2. Trimming took 6 bases from V and 2 from J; bases not matched to a gene: 6. This CDR3 is built from 17 residues. Per germline, CDR1 MDHEN and CDR2 SYDVKM. CDR3: CASRRLAGRTGANVLTF. The CDR3 DNA reads as TGTGCCAGCAGACGACTAGCGGGGCGTACTGGGGCCAACGTCCTGACTTTC.

This chain joins TRBV6-6 and TRBJ1-5, with TRBD1 matching 9 bases. Trimming removed 8 bases from V and 4 bases from J; junction bases left unmatched: 3. This CDR3 has 13 residues. Germline lookup yields CDR1 MNHNY and CDR2 SVGAGI (reference sequence). The CDR3 protein is CASGTGRNQPQHF. In DNA, the CDR3 is TGTGCCAGCGGGACAGGGCGTAATCAGCCCCAGCATTTT.

This clonotype was observed a handful of times. Here the CDR3 reads CASSQGSLPDTQYF. In nucleotides, the CDR3 is TGTGCCAGCAGCCAAGGTTCCTTGCCAGATACGCAGTATTTT. This sequence joins TRBV4-2 and TRBJ2-3; D is uncertain. V was trimmed by 1 base and J by 4 bases, leaving 9 bases between them. The CDR3 extends over 14 amino acids. Per the germline V gene, CDR1 is LGHNA and CDR2 is YNFKEQ.

The sample holds a few counts of this clonotype. This rearrangement joins TRBV6-2 or TRBV6-3 to TRBJ2-1, with D perhaps TRBD1 (6 bases). In germline, CDR1 is MNHEY, CDR2 SVGEGT. The CDR3 loop spans 14 amino acids. V was pared by 5 bases and J by 9 bases, with 17 bases between. The CDR3 DNA sequence: TGTGCCAGCAGTACCATCTACAGGGCCACTGAGCAGTTCTTC. Translating it yields CASSTIYRATEQFF.

There are a few counts of this clonotype. V gene TRBV12-3 or TRBV12-4 combines with J gene TRBJ1-2, with 8 bases identical to TRBD1. V lost 7 bases and J lost 3; bases outside the gene matches: 7. CDR3 length equals 14 residues. In DNA, the CDR3 is TGTGCCAGCACACCGGGACAGGCGTACTATGGCTACACCTTC. Amino acids: CASTPGQAYYGYTF.

This chain links TRBV7-9 with TRBJ1-5, with a tentative D call TRBD1 (5 bases). This CDR3 region has 16 residues. Germline V lookup: CDR1 SEHNR, CDR2 FQNEAQ (reference sequence). The V end was cut by 4 bases, the J end by 0 bases, with 13 bases between. The DNA for the CDR3 is TGTGCCAGCAGCTCCGGGGACCATGGTAGCAATCAGCCCCAGCATTTT. Translation gives CASSSGDHGSNQPQHF.

The rearrangement links TRBV18 to TRBJ2-5; D ambiguous. Looked up from germline, CDR1 is KGHSH and CDR2 is LQKENI. This CDR3 has 12 residues. V was trimmed by 6 bases and J by 3 bases, leaving 8 bases between them. This CDR3 reads CASSHEEETQYF. The CDR3 DNA reads as TGTGCCAGCTCGCACGAGGAAGAGACCCAGTACTTC. Using reference TRBV18 and TRBJ2-5 for the parts outside the CDR3, the full variable domain is NAGVMQNPRHLVRRRGQEARLRCSPMKGHSHVYWYRQLPEEGLKFMVYLQKENIIDESGMPKERFSAEFPKEGPSILRIQQVVRGDSAAYFCASSHEEETQYFGPGTRLLVL.

This clonotype was detected only a few times. This sequence joins TRBV7-3 and TRBJ1-2; no firm D call. Germline assignment: CDR1 SGHTA and CDR2 FQGTGA. V was shortened by 7 bases and J by 1 base, with 13 bases between the two germline ends. The CDR3 is 14 residues long. The CDR3 region has the DNA TGTGCCAGCACCTCTCCGCGAAGTAACTATGGCTACACCTTC. It is translated as CASTSPRSNYGYTF.

There are a few counts of this clonotype. The chain joins TRBV6-5 to TRBJ1-4; TRBD1 matches at 7 bases. The germline V gene encodes CDR1 MNHEY and CDR2 SVGAGI. CDR3 length: 15 amino acids. Losses at the gene ends were 2 bases for V and 7 bases for J; bases not matched to a gene: 7. CDR3 coding DNA: TGTGCCAGCAGTTACACTGACAGGGACAGTGAAAAACTGTTTTTT. Translation: CASSYTDRDSEKLFF.

This clonotype came up many times. The chain has TRBV10-3 and TRBJ2-7; D might be TRBD1 (6 bases). CDR3 length: 14 amino acids. The V and J ends lost 4 bases and 0 bases respectively, with 10 bases between them. The germline V gene has CDR1 ENHRY and CDR2 SYGVKD. CDR3 sequence (DNA): TGTGCCATCAGTGTAGGGGGTAGCTCCTACGAGCAGTACTTC. It specifies CAISVGGSSYEQYF.

CDR3 protein: CASSRKKGDTQYF. The CDR3, as DNA: TGTGCCAGCAGTAGAAAGAAGGGGGATACGCAGTATTTT. The chain links TRBV27 to TRBJ2-3; a possible D gene is TRBD1 (5 bases). Germline V gives CDR1 MNHEY, CDR2 SMNVEV (reference sequence). The V gene lost 5 bases and the J gene lost 6 bases, with 12 bases spanning the gap. This CDR3 region has 13 residues.